Sequencing of this T cell receptor (beta chain) was carried out in a study of PD-L1 blockade in urothelial cancer. On the study more broadly: Blood analysis took place 3 weeks (second dose) and 6 weeks after treatment start. The study, taken as a whole, reports: More expansion of tumor-associated blood clones, seen at 3 weeks, marked durable-benefit patients.

Clones were sequenced by immunoSEQ multiplex PCR, and TCRdb holds only the in-frame ones, with some missing. Counted here are some 20,000 clones, almost 90% occurring once; the ten biggest clones make up approximately 3.7%. V was clipped by 4 bases and J by 8 bases, with 14 bases between them. Germline CDR1 and CDR2: SNHLY and FYNNEI. The CDR3 loop spans 14 amino acids. In this sample, this clone turned up a few times. Its matching antigen is unknown. The chain carries TRBV2 and TRBJ1-4, with no clear D. The material sequenced was PBMCs, taken around atezolizumab (anti-PD-L1) treatment. This sequence originates from a man between 45 and 60 years old with urothelial cancer. In nucleotides, the CDR3 is TGTGCCAGCAGTGGCTCGGGGTGGAACGAAAAACTGTTTTTT. Translated, it gives CASSGSGWNEKLFF.